This T cell receptor beta chain was profiled in a study of T cells of healthy individuals. Between the trimmed V and J ends, which lost 0 bases and 0 bases, there was a span of 17 bases. The CDR3 consists of 18 residues. The germline CDR1 and CDR2 sequences are SNHLY and FYNNEI. This clonotype was observed at least ten times. Each CDR3 protein is one row after TCRdb ran MiXCR on the 5' RACE reads. The top ten hold about 4.4% of the sample, which has 60,000 to 75,000 distinct CDR3 sequences, around 16% seen once. The chain links TRBV2 to TRBJ1-2; TRBD1 is a possible D gene (5 bases). The TCR sequence derives from a human donor in good health. The CDR3 nucleotides read TGTGCCAGCAGTGAAGCTCAGGGTTACGTGGGAACTAACTATGGCTACACCTTC. It codes for CASSEAQGYVGTNYGYTF.